The 23 T cell receptor beta chains below all came from one sample that was sequenced in a study of graft-versus-host responses after intestinal transplantation. The table came from immunoSEQ multiplex PCR; TCRdb's copy has only in-frame clones and leaves some out. The sample yields 60,000 or so clones, around nine tenths seen once. Source: PBMCs, taken less than 130 days after intestinal transplantation. These receptors were taken from a human patient who received an intestinal transplant, so some T cells may come from the graft donor.

V is TRBV28 and J is TRBJ1-1, with D unresolved. The V gene's germline CDR1 is MDHEN and CDR2 SYDVKM. Trimming took 2 bases from V and 11 from J, leaving 12 bases between them. The CDR3 length is 12 residues. The CDR3 loop is CASSLGRLGAFF. The CDR3 DNA follows: TGTGCCAGCAGTTTAGGCCGGCTGGGGGCTTTCTTT.

The CDR3 here is CASRRGPVGEQYF. CDR3 nucleotides: TGTGCCAGCAGGCGGGGTCCGGTGGGCGAGCAGTACTTC. The chain is built from TRBV2 and TRBJ2-7; D might be TRBD2 (6 bases). The CDR3 is 13 residues long. The ends were cut back, 6 bases at V and 6 bases at J, with 15 bases in the middle. Germline V gene data show CDR1 as SNHLY and CDR2 as FYNNEI.

The chain links TRBV16 to TRBJ2-7; D gene unclear. CDR3 length equals 13 residues. The V and J ends lost 0 bases and 4 bases respectively, with 7 bases between them. The germline gives CDR1 KGHSY, CDR2 FQNENV. The CDR3 DNA sequence: TGTGCCAGCAGCCAATCTGGCAGTTACGAGCAGTACTTC. Protein: CASSQSGSYEQYF.

The V and J genes are TRBV9 and TRBJ2-3; 9 bases are shared with TRBD2. V lost 0 bases to trimming and J lost 0 bases; unmatched junction nucleotides: 5. The CDR3 has 17 residues. The germline V gene encodes CDR1 SGDLS and CDR2 YYNGEE. CDR3 in amino acids: CASSVGISGSSTDTQYF. The CDR3 DNA follows: TGTGCCAGCAGCGTAGGTATTAGCGGGAGTAGCACAGATACGCAGTATTTT. Drawing the rest from reference TRBV9 and TRBJ2-3, the complete variable domain is DSGVTQTPKHLITATGQRVTLRCSPRSGDLSVYWYQQSLDQGLQFLIQYYNGEERAKGNILERFSAQQFPDLHSELNLSSLELGDSALYFCASSVGISGSSTDTQYFGPGTRLTVL.

The chain's CDR3 is CSVEDRGETQYF. The CDR3 bases are TGCAGCGTTGAAGATCGGGGAGAGACCCAGTACTTC. V usage is TRBV29-1 and J usage is TRBJ2-5; D might be TRBD2 (5 bases). The ends were cut back, 0 bases at V and 4 bases at J, with 6 bases in the middle. CDR1 and CDR2 (germline): SQVTM, ANQGSEA. This CDR3 spans 12 amino acids.

The chain combines TRBV2 with TRBJ1-4; D is perhaps TRBD1 (5 bases). The CDR3 has 15 amino acids. CDR1 SNHLY and CDR2 FYNNEI come from the germline V gene. V lost 3 bases, J lost 0 bases, and 8 bases lay in between. DNA of the CDR3: TGTGCCAGCAGTGACTGGACAACAACTAATGAAAAACTGTTTTTT. It encodes CASSDWTTTNEKLFF.

This clone was detected only once. The chain recombines TRBV7-8 with TRBJ2-1; maybe TRBD1 (6 bases). The CDR3 contains 15 residues. The V end lost 3 bases, the J end lost 3 bases, and 12 bases lay between the germline ends. Germline V CDR1 and CDR2: SGHVS, FQNEAQ. The CDR3: CASSFGTYDYNEQFF. Written as DNA, the CDR3 is TGTGCCAGCAGCTTCGGGACATATGACTACAATGAGCAGTTCTTC. The full variable domain, its missing parts supplied by reference TRBV7-8 and TRBJ2-1, is GAGVSQSPRYKVAKRGQDVALRCDPISGHVSLFWYQQALGQGPEFLTYFQNEAQLDKSGLPSDRFFAERPEGSVSTLKIQRTQQEDSAVYLCASSFGTYDYNEQFFGPGTRLTVL.

This clone occurred once. J is TRBJ2-7 and V is TRBV5-4; tentative D call: TRBD1 (5 bases). V was trimmed by 4 bases and J by 2 bases, leaving 13 bases between them. The V gene's germline CDR1 is SGHNT and CDR2 YYREEE (reference sequence). This CDR3 is built from 14 residues. The CDR3 region is CASSTGQLPYEQYF. The CDR3 DNA reads TGTGCCAGCAGCACTGGACAATTACCCTACGAGCAGTACTTC.

This CDR3 reads CASSVGRMNTEAFF. CDR3 sequence (DNA): TGTGCCAGCAGCGTAGGGCGGATGAACACTGAAGCTTTCTTT. This chain connects TRBV9 to TRBJ1-1; D gene uncertain. There are 14 residues in the CDR3. Germline values: CDR1 SGDLS, CDR2 YYNGEE. V was shortened by 0 bases and J by 0 bases, with 6 bases between the two germline ends.

The J gene is TRBJ1-6, the V gene TRBV7-3; TRBD1 might be the D (5 bases). The germline V and J ends were trimmed by 5 bases and 3 bases, with 11 bases remaining between them. Germline V CDR1 and CDR2: SGHTA, FQGTGA. This CDR3 comprises 15 residues. Written as DNA, the CDR3 is TGTGCCAGCAGCCCGTCGGGGGACTATAATTCACCCCTCCACTTT. Amino acids: CASSPSGDYNSPLHF. Complete variable domain (other parts from reference TRBV7-3 and TRBJ1-6): GAGVSQTPSNKVTEKGKYVELRCDPISGHTALYWYRQSLGQGPEFLIYFQGTGAADDSGLPNDRFFAVRPEGSVSTLKIQRTERGDSAVYLCASSPSGDYNSPLHFGNGTRLTVT.

The chain uses TRBV4-1 and TRBJ2-1; TRBD2 agrees at 13 bases. V shed 2 bases, J shed 4 bases, and the junction held 11 bases outside the gene matches. The CDR3 sequence is 19 residues long. Per germline, CDR1 MGHRA and CDR2 YSYEKL. CDR3 loop: CASSQIFGTSGTGYNEQFF. The CDR3 nucleotides read TGCGCCAGCAGCCAAATCTTCGGGACTAGCGGGACGGGGTACAATGAGCAGTTCTTC.

The J gene is TRBJ1-6, the V gene TRBV7-3; 7 bases are a match to TRBD1. The junction had 2 bases not matched to a gene; V was cut back by 1 base and J by 2 bases. This CDR3 comprises 16 residues. Germline loops: CDR1 SGHTA, CDR2 FQGTGA. CDR3 amino acids: CASSLSGTAYNSPLHF. The CDR3 DNA sequence: TGTGCCAGCAGCTTAAGCGGGACAGCCTATAATTCACCCCTCCACTTT. Full variable domain (outside the CDR3, taken from reference TRBV7-3 and TRBJ1-6): GAGVSQTPSNKVTEKGKYVELRCDPISGHTALYWYRQSLGQGPEFLIYFQGTGAADDSGLPNDRFFAVRPEGSVSTLKIQRTERGDSAVYLCASSLSGTAYNSPLHFGNGTRLTVT.

This chain links TRBV15 with TRBJ1-2, with D unclear. Germline CDR1 is LNHNV and CDR2 is YYDKDF (reference sequence). Trimming removed 1 base at V and 2 bases at J, with 5 bases between. The CDR3 has 13 residues. The CDR3 here is CATSRGGNYGYTF. In DNA, the CDR3 is TGTGCCACCAGCAGAGGGGGAAACTATGGCTACACCTTC. The whole variable domain, remainder taken from reference TRBV15 and TRBJ1-2, is DAMVIQNPRYQVTQFGKPVTLSCSQTLNHNVMYWYQQKSSQAPKLLFHYYDKDFNNEADTPDNFQSRRPNTSFCFLDIRSPGLGDTAMYLCATSRGGNYGYTFGSGTRLTVV.

The J gene is TRBJ2-7, the V gene TRBV28, with D possibly TRBD2 on 7 matching bases. V shed 3 bases and J shed 9 bases, with 18 bases lying between them. This CDR3 has 14 residues. CDR1 and CDR2 (germline): MDHEN, SYDVKM. The CDR3 region is CASSFAGEGLGQYF. The CDR3 bases are TGTGCCAGCAGTTTCGCAGGGGAGGGGTTAGGGCAGTACTTC.

This rearrangement joins TRBV29-1 to TRBJ1-3; D is unclear. Germline V CDR1 and CDR2: SQVTM, ANQGSEA. The CDR3 loop spans 13 amino acids. V was shortened by 4 bases and J by 6 bases, with 13 bases between the two germline ends. CDR3 sequence: CSVVGDTINTIYF. DNA for the CDR3: TGCAGCGTTGTTGGGGATACTATAAACACCATATATTTT.

The rearrangement uses TRBV19 and TRBJ2-1; D gene unclear. Trimming stripped 5 bases from V and 3 bases from J, with 2 bases between. The germline V gene has CDR1 LNHDA and CDR2 SQIVND (reference sequence). The CDR3 spans 11 residues. The CDR3 reads CASSYYNEQFF. The CDR3 nucleotides are TGTGCCAGTAGTTACTACAATGAGCAGTTCTTC. The variable domain in full, with the rest retrieved from reference TRBV19 and TRBJ2-1, is DGGITQSPKYLFRKEGQNVTLSCEQNLNHDAMYWYRQDPGQGLRLIYYSQIVNDFQKGDIAEGYSVSREKKESFPLTVTSAQKNPTAFYLCASSYYNEQFFGPGTRLTVL.

The genes are TRBV5-1 and TRBJ2-1; D assignment may be TRBD1 or TRBD2 (5 bases each). With 3 bases removed from V and 6 bases from J, the gap between germline ends came to 16 bases. The CDR3 has 15 amino acids. Germline V gene lookup returns CDR1 SGHRS and CDR2 YFSETQ. The CDR3: CASSSGTEVRNEQFF. CDR3 in DNA: TGCGCCAGCAGCTCCGGGACCGAAGTCCGCAATGAGCAGTTCTTC.

In DNA, the CDR3 is TGCGCCAGCAGCCAAGACCTAGCGGGAGGGCTCCACGAGCAGTACTTC. The encoded protein is CASSQDLAGGLHEQYF. The J gene is TRBJ2-7, the V gene TRBV4-1; 12 bases map to TRBD2. The J segment lost 5 bases and the V segment lost 0 bases, leaving 5 bases of the junction unmatched. The CDR3 is made up of 16 amino acids. The germline CDR1 and CDR2 sequences are MGHRA and YSYEKL.

This rearrangement joins TRBV28 to TRBJ2-7, with D perhaps given as TRBD1 or TRBD2 (5 bases each). The V and J ends lost 2 bases and 3 bases respectively, with 11 bases between them. Germline V CDR1 and CDR2: MDHEN, SYDVKM. CDR3 length: 14 amino acids. CDR3 sequence: CASSLGGAYYEQYF. CDR3 in DNA: TGTGCCAGCAGTTTAGGGGGAGCCTACTACGAGCAGTACTTC.

The chain employs TRBV9 and TRBJ2-5; 7 bases match TRBD2. The CDR3 is 14 residues long. V was clipped by 0 bases and J by 4 bases; unmatched bases: 3. Germline CDR1 SGDLS, CDR2 YYNGEE. CDR3 amino acids: CASSVGLAAETQYF. CDR3 DNA sequence: TGTGCCAGCAGCGTAGGACTAGCTGCAGAGACCCAGTACTTC.

This clone was seen more than once but under ten times. The gene calls are TRBV4-1 and TRBJ1-1, with D possibly being TRBD1 (5 bases). In germline, CDR1 is MGHRA, CDR2 YSYEKL. With 3 bases removed from V and 5 bases from J, the gap between germline ends came to 13 bases. The CDR3 is made up of 14 amino acids. For the CDR3, the DNA is TGCGCCAGCAGCCAGACGGGGGTAGGAACTGAAGCTTTCTTT. Residues: CASSQTGVGTEAFF.

The CDR3 DNA follows: TGCGCCAGCAACTGGAACAGGGGCGTCTCTGGAAACACCATATATTTT. Its translation: CASNWNRGVSGNTIYF. The chain combines TRBV5-1 with TRBJ1-3; TRBD1 matches 7 bases. CDR1 and CDR2 (germline): SGHRS, YFSETQ. Germline trimming cut 6 bases from V and 0 bases from J; bases unmatched to any gene: 9. This CDR3 is built from 16 residues.

V usage is TRBV5-1 and J usage is TRBJ2-3, with 12 positions matching TRBD2. CDR1 and CDR2 (germline): SGHRS, YFSETQ. The CDR3 has 17 amino acids. After removal of 2 bases from V and 5 bases from J, the junction contained 9 bases not matched to a gene. DNA for the CDR3: TGCGCCAGCAGCTTTCTAGCGGGAGGGTCCTTAGGAGATACGCAGTATTTT. This encodes CASSFLAGGSLGDTQYF.